This TCR beta chain was retrieved from a study of T cell repertoires in ileal Crohn's disease. In the study overall: The M0 sample came from the inflamed ileal portion of the resected specimen. The study, taken as a whole, reports: Sorted CD8 T cells held more high-frequency clones than CD4.

Time point here: inflamed ileum from the surgical specimen. Clones were sequenced by immunoSEQ multiplex PCR, and TCRdb holds only the in-frame ones, with some missing. Of about 18,000 clones in the sample, 60% to 85% are singletons; the top ten hold about 4%. This clone has a handful of counts. Its specificity is not known. This receptor was taken from an adult with Crohn's disease. The specimen sequenced was ileal tissue.

This CDR3 reads CASSLVLIGEQYF. In DNA form, the CDR3 reads TGTGCCAGCAGCTTAGTCTTAATAGGCGAGCAGTACTTC. This chain uses TRBV7-2 with TRBJ2-7; D ambiguous. CDR3 length equals 13 residues. Germline CDR1 reads SGHTA; CDR2 reads FQGNSA. The germline V and J ends were trimmed by 1 base and 6 bases, with 10 bases remaining between them.